This T cell receptor beta chain was profiled in a study of T cell responses to AZD1222 COVID-19 vaccine. At the level of the study: Doses given second, at about 4 or about 12 weeks, were pooled. Study results and limitations: A reported finding is that nearly half of spike-specific TCRs target unmutated variant regions. Donors, mostly white British, included more females; clonal diversity was possibly underestimated. Recipients of two AZD1222 doses showed rising Spike-specific TCR breadth and depth.

Repertoires were generated with immunoSEQ multiplex PCR, while TCRdb's copy carries only in-frame clones and drops some. The sample has about 120,000 clones, 85% to 95% seen once. The CDR3 has 15 residues. Germline CDR1 LNHDA, CDR2 SQIVND (reference sequence). With 4 bases clipped from V and 5 bases from J, the junction kept 10 bases outside the gene matches. A word on this clone: Its antigen is currently unknown.

This specimen consisted of peripheral blood, obtained on day 0 of AZD1222 vaccination. The chain employs TRBV19 and TRBJ2-5; 7 nucleotides line up with TRBD2. The source of this sequence is an adult in good health. CDR3 nucleotide sequence: TGTGCCAGTAGTACCACTAGCGCGGCTACGGAGACCCAGTACTTC. This translates into CASSTTSAATETQYF.